These 21 T cell receptor beta chains were sequenced from one sample in a study of blood T cells in healthy people across ages. A J-beta primer mix and a sample-barcoded 5' primer were used in a second PCR of about 6 to 12 cycles. TCRdb independently ran MiXCR on the 5' RACE reads; one entry per CDR3 protein. This table holds about 1.4 million distinct CDR3 sequences, approximately 60% found once. The sequenced sample consisted of blood. These TCRs come from a man younger than 35 in good health.

This chain links TRBV7-2 with TRBJ2-1, with a possible D match to TRBD1 (6 bases). Trimming left V 1 base short and J 6 bases short, with 13 bases between. The CDR3 is 15 residues long. CDR1 is SGHTA, CDR2 FQGNSA, per germline. For the CDR3, the DNA is TGTGCCAGCAGCTTAGTTACCCAGGGGCCCAATGAGCAGTTCTTC. Residues: CASSLVTQGPNEQFF.

The J gene is TRBJ1-2, the V gene TRBV11-2, with D unresolved. The CDR3 is 16 amino acids. Deletions cut 11 bases from V and 2 bases from J, with 24 bases between. Germline V gene lookup returns CDR1 SGHAT and CDR2 FQNNGV. The CDR3 protein is CASAAVGKAPNYGYTF. The CDR3 bases are TGTGCCTCAGCAGCGGTGGGTAAAGCACCAAACTATGGCTACACCTTC. The full variable domain, rest sourced from reference TRBV11-2 and TRBJ1-2, is EAGVAQSPRYKIIEKRQSVAFWCNPISGHATLYWYQQILGQGPKLLIQFQNNGVVDDSQLPKDRFSAERLKGVDSTLKIQPAKLEDSAVYLCASAAVGKAPNYGYTFGSGTRLTVV.

A single count supports this clonotype. V gene TRBV4-2 combines with J gene TRBJ1-2; D remains unclear. The V end lost 1 base, the J end lost 4 bases, and 7 bases lay between the germline ends. The germline gives CDR1 LGHNA, CDR2 YNFKEQ. The CDR3 length is 13 residues. CDR3 nucleotides: TGTGCCAGCAGCCAAGCCAGGTTCTATGGCTACACCTTC. Protein product: CASSQARFYGYTF.

The chain is built from TRBV4-3 and TRBJ1-1, with D perhaps matching TRBD1 (6 bases). The germline CDR1 and CDR2 sequences are LGHNA and YSLEER. The CDR3 is made up of 15 amino acids. V dropped 1 base and J dropped 4 bases, with 13 bases sitting between them. DNA of the CDR3: TGCGCCAGCAGCCAAGTCCTACAGGGAGGCACTGAAGCTTTCTTT. As protein: CASSQVLQGGTEAFF.

CDR3 sequence (DNA): TGCGCCAGCAGCCAAGCCCATATAGCGGGAGATGAGCAGTTCTTC. Translated: CASSQAHIAGDEQFF. The V and J genes are TRBV4-1 and TRBJ2-1; 9 bases are shared with TRBD2. With 1 base clipped from V and 8 bases from J, the junction kept 6 bases outside the gene matches. Germline loops: CDR1 MGHRA, CDR2 YSYEKL. The CDR3 runs 15 residues.

In this sample, this clonotype turned up a few times. This sequence joins TRBV27 and TRBJ2-3, with D unclear. V gave up 4 bases and J gave up 0 bases, with 11 bases separating them. The CDR3 extends over 15 amino acids. Looked up from germline, CDR1 is MNHEY and CDR2 is SMNVEV (reference sequence). For the CDR3, the DNA is TGTGCCAGCAGTTCCCCATCCCGTAGCACAGATACGCAGTATTTT. Translation: CASSSPSRSTDTQYF.

This clonotype was seen repeatedly, ten times or more. An end of the junction does not agree with germline; a read error may underlie this. V gene TRBV27 combines with J gene TRBJ2-7; D uncertain. Germline lookup yields CDR1 MNHEY and CDR2 SMNVEV (reference sequence). The CDR3 consists of 13 residues. In DNA form, the CDR3 reads TGCGCCAGCAGCCCCCGAATATCCTACGAGCAGTACTTC. Encoded protein: CASSPRISYEQYF.

The chain employs TRBV7-9 and TRBJ1-1, with D unclear. V was cut by 3 bases and J by 7 bases, with 9 bases left in between. Germline values: CDR1 SEHNR, CDR2 FQNEAQ (reference sequence). The CDR3 loop spans 12 amino acids. CDR3 DNA sequence: TGTGCCAGCAGCTTCCTCAGCGGTGAAGCTTTCTTT. Translated, it gives CASSFLSGEAFF.

The chain is built from TRBV4-1 and TRBJ2-7, with TRBD1 matching over 8 bases. Trimming cost V 3 bases and J 7 bases; bases outside gene matches: 5. This CDR3 is 13 amino acids long. Germline CDR1 and CDR2: MGHRA and YSYEKL. The chain's CDR3 is CASSQAGTGEQYF. The DNA for the CDR3 is TGCGCCAGCAGCCAGGCTGGGACAGGAGAGCAGTACTTC.

This clonotype was recorded a few times. The chain is built from TRBV27 and TRBJ2-7; maybe TRBD2 (5 bases). The germline CDR1 and CDR2 sequences are MNHEY and SMNVEV (reference sequence). There are 15 residues in the CDR3. Trimming shortened V by 4 bases and J by 3 bases, and 16 bases separated the two germline ends. CDR3 loop: CASSSISASIYEQYF. In DNA, the CDR3 is TGTGCCAGCAGTTCGATTAGCGCATCGATCTACGAGCAGTACTTC.

The rearrangement links TRBV7-2 to TRBJ2-2; a possible D gene is TRBD1 (5 bases). The germline V gene encodes CDR1 SGHTA and CDR2 FQGNSA. The CDR3 is made up of 15 amino acids. Trimming took off 1 base at V and 1 base at J, with 7 bases between the two ends. For the CDR3, the DNA is TGTGCCAGCAGCTTAGACAGGAAGAACACCGGGGAGCTGTTTTTT. Its translation: CASSLDRKNTGELFF.

The chain employs TRBV20-1 and TRBJ2-1, with D tentatively TRBD2 (6 bases). CDR1 is DFQATT, CDR2 SNEGSKA, per germline (reference sequence). CDR3 length: 13 amino acids. The CDR3, as DNA: TGCGGCGGACGGGCTTGGAGGGGCAATGAGCAGTTCTTC. Residues: CGGRAWRGNEQFF.

This clonotype was seen a handful of times. This chain connects TRBV6-5 to TRBJ2-3, with TRBD1 matching 12 bases. The CDR3 runs to 16 residues. Germline CDR1 reads MNHEY; CDR2 reads SVGAGI. Trimming took 2 bases from V and 4 from J; bases not matched to a gene: 4. The CDR3 loop is CASSYTGTGGADTQYF. CDR3 DNA sequence: TGTGCCAGCAGTTACACCGGGACAGGGGGCGCAGATACGCAGTATTTT.

This clonotype turned up a few times. The gene calls are TRBV5-6 and TRBJ2-7; 8 bases line up with TRBD2. The CDR3 is 14 residues long. V shed 4 bases, J shed 0 bases, and the junction held 3 bases outside the gene matches. The germline V gene has CDR1 SGHDT and CDR2 YYEEEE. CDR3 nucleotides: TGTGCCAGCAGCGAGGGACTAGTCTCCTACGAGCAGTACTTC. Its protein is CASSEGLVSYEQYF. Supplemented by reference TRBV5-6 and TRBJ2-7, the full variable domain reads DAGVTQSPTHLIKTRGQQVTLRCSPKSGHDTVSWYQQALGQGPQFIFQYYEEEERQRGNFPDRFSGHQFPNYSSELNVNALLLGDSALYLCASSEGLVSYEQYFGPGTRLTVT.

The V and J genes are TRBV20-1 and TRBJ1-5; D might be TRBD1 (5 bases). CDR1 is DFQATT and CDR2 is SNEGSKA in the germline V gene (reference sequence). V was cut by 3 bases and J by 8 bases, with 8 bases left in between. The CDR3 runs to 11 residues. CDR3 sequence (DNA): TGCAGTGCTAGCCTGGGGGAGCCCCAGCATTTT. This encodes CSASLGEPQHF.

This clonotype showed up just once. This rearrangement joins TRBV6-5 to TRBJ1-1; no reliable D call. The CDR3 extends over 12 amino acids. From germline, CDR1 is MNHEY and CDR2 SVGAGI. Trimming took 5 bases from V and 8 from J, leaving 12 bases between them. CDR3 loop: CASSAQLEEAFF. CDR3 DNA sequence: TGTGCCAGCAGTGCTCAATTGGAGGAAGCTTTCTTT.

The chain uses TRBV6-4 and TRBJ2-4; no clear D gene. The germline V and J ends were trimmed by 3 bases and 8 bases, with 17 bases remaining between them. In germline, CDR1 is MRHNA, CDR2 SNTAGT. The CDR3 runs 15 residues. The CDR3 DNA sequence: TGTGCCAGCAGTGATCCTCCCCCAGATGGGGACATTCAGTACTTC. Encoded protein: CASSDPPPDGDIQYF.

The count of this clonotype is one. Here the CDR3 reads CASSPRQGITDTQYF. CDR3 sequence (DNA): TGTGCCAGCAGTCCCCGACAGGGAATAACAGATACGCAGTATTTT. The rearrangement joins TRBV12-3 or TRBV12-4 to TRBJ2-3; 7 bases align to TRBD1. This CDR3 comprises 15 residues. Unmatched junction bases numbered 8, after V lost 5 bases and J lost 3 bases.

V is TRBV6-1 and J is TRBJ2-7; TRBD2 matches at 10 bases. Looked up from germline, CDR1 is MNHNS and CDR2 is SASEGT. The V gene end was trimmed by 10 bases and the J gene end by 5 bases; junction bases not matched to a gene: 20. The CDR3 runs to 17 residues. The CDR3 spells CATGAGTTSGRWDEQYF. The CDR3 coding sequence is TGTGCCACAGGGGCAGGGACGACTAGCGGGCGTTGGGACGAGCAGTACTTC.

This clonotype was detected only a few times. The chain employs TRBV12-5 and TRBJ2-7; D is undetermined. CDR1 and CDR2 from the germline V gene are LGHNT and FRNRAP. V was shortened by 5 bases and J by 7 bases, with 9 bases between the two germline ends. The CDR3 is 11 amino acids. In DNA form, the CDR3 reads TGTGCTAGTGGTCCCCCTGGTGAGCAGTACTTC. Amino acid sequence: CASGPPGEQYF. The full variable domain, in which reference TRBV12-5 and TRBJ2-7 provide the parts outside the CDR3, is DARVTQTPRHKVTEMGQEVTMRCQPILGHNTVFWYRQTMMQGLELLAYFRNRAPLDDSGMPKDRFSAEMPDATLATLKIQPSEPRDSAVYFCASGPPGEQYFGPGTRLTVT.

The rearrangement links TRBV15 to TRBJ1-5; D ambiguous. Germline-derived CDR1 and CDR2 are LNHNV and YYDKDF (reference sequence). The length of the CDR3 is 12 residues. Trimming pared 1 base from V and 7 bases from J, leaving 5 bases between. CDR3 loop: CATSRVGQPQHF. CDR3 bases: TGTGCCACCAGCAGAGTAGGCCAGCCCCAGCATTTT.